The rows below give T cell receptor beta chains drawn from one sample of a study of tumor and adjacent non-tumor tissue in lung cancer. Each CDR3 protein is one row after TCRdb ran MiXCR on the multiplex PCR reads. The data contain about 110,000 distinct CDR3 sequences, roughly 77% of them singletons. What was sequenced was lung tumor tissue. Receptor source: a woman aged 55 to 70 with non-small cell lung cancer. The CDR3 runs from the conserved cysteine through the conserved F or W. A D gene is named only where the DNA matches it firmly. Size tells how often a clone was seen (once, few, many) or the class of an expanded clone, and some rows leave it out.

TRBJ1-2,NA,12,TRBV7-9,NA,TGTGCCAGCACTATGGAGGTCGATGGCTACACCTTC,CASTMEVDGYTF
TRBJ2-7,many,14,TRBV12-3/TRBV12-4,NA,TGTGCCAGCAGTTATAACACCCGATCCTACGAGCAGTACTTC,CASSYNTRSYEQYF
TRBJ1-3,NA,13,TRBV20-1,NA,TGCAGCGCGAACTGGGGGGCGCGGGACACCATATATTTT,CSANWGARDTIYF
TRBJ1-1,many,10,TRBV29-1,NA,TGCAGCTCATCCACTACTGAAGCTTTCTTT,CSSSTTEAFF
TRBJ2-4,NA,16,TRBV11-3,NA,TGTGCCAGCAGCTTAGCCCCGTGGGAGTCCAAAAATATTCAGTACTTC,CASSLAPWESKNIQYF
TRBJ2-7,NA,14,TRBV5-6,TRBD1,TGTGCCAGCAGCAACGGACAGGGGTTCCACGAACAGTACTTC,CASSNGQGFHEQYF
TRBJ2-1,NA,16,TRBV4-2,NA,TGTGCCAGCAGCCAAGCAGGACTAACGGGAAACAATGAGCGGTTCTTC,CASSQAGLTGNNERFF
TRBJ2-3,NA,24,TRBV4-3,TRBD2,TGCACCAGCAGCCAAGATCTTAGGTTGTCAAGCCGACTAGCGGGAGGGCAGGGCACAGATACGCAGTATTTT,CTSSQDLRLSSRLAGGQGTDTQYF
TRBJ2-7,NA,15,TRBV4-2,NA,TGTGCCTGCAACCAAGATCGGACGACAACAGGCGAGCAGCACTTC,CACNQDRTTTGEQHF
TRBJ2-2,NA,16,TRBV10-3,NA,TGTGCCATCAGTAAAACCGAGACTTACTCCTTTGGGGAGCTGTTTTTT,CAISKTETYSFGELFF
TRBJ2-2,NA,16,TRBV6-2/TRBV6-3,TRBD2,TGTGCCAACACCGCCCCTCCCCTAGCGGGGACCGGGGTACTGTTTTTT,CANTAPPLAGTGVLFF
TRBJ1-6,NA,13,TRBV6-1,NA,TGTGCCAGCAGTTCGGGCCGTAATTCAACCCTCCACTTT,CASSSGRNSTLHF
TRBJ2-3,NA,14,TRBV11-2,NA,TGTGCCATCAGCCTGGGACAAGTCACAGATACGCAGTATTTT,CAISLGQVTDTQYF
TRBJ2-7,NA,14,TRBV28,NA,TGTGCGAGCAGTCTGAAGGGACCGCCGTACGAGAAGTACTTC,CASSLKGPPYEKYF
TRBJ1-2,NA,12,TRBV5-1,NA,TGCGCCAGCAGCTTGAACGGTCATGGCTACACCTTC,CASSLNGHGYTF
TRBJ2-5,NA,12,TRBV11-3,NA,TGTGCCTGCAGCATGGGTAAAGAGATCCAGTACTTC,CACSMGKEIQYF
TRBJ1-2,NA,13,TRBV4-3,NA,TGCACTAGCAACCCAAATATAATGAATGGCTACACCTTC,CTSNPNIMNGYTF
TRBJ2-2,once,15,TRBV7-9,TRBD2,TGTGCCACTCAGACGGGGAGGGAGCCCACCGGGGAGCTGTTTTTT,CATQTGREPTGELFF
TRBJ2-4,NA,16,TRBV11-2,NA,TGTGCCAGCGGCGGCCTCAAGGGAGCCAATCGGAAGATTCAGTACTTC,CASGGLKGANRKIQYF
TRBJ2-4,NA,14,TRBV11-2,TRBD1,TGTGTCAGCAGCCCCCACGGGACAGAAAACATTCAGTACTTC,CVSSPHGTENIQYF
TRBJ2-5,NA,12,TRBV29-1,NA,TGCAACGTTGGAACTGAAGGAGAGACCCAGTACTTC,CNVGTEGETQYF
TRBJ1-5,NA,12,TRBV10-2,NA,TGCGCCAGCACGCACAGGGCTGATACGCAGCATTTT,CASTHRADTQHF
TRBJ2-6,NA,19,TRBV4-3,TRBD2,TGCGCCAGCAGCCAAGCCGCGGCTAGCGGGAGGACTGAGACCAACGTCCTGACTTTC,CASSQAAASGRTETNVLTF
TRBJ1-1,NA,14,TRBV19,NA,TGTGCCAGTAGTATCGGGGGCAAGAACACTGAAGCTTTCTTT,CASSIGGKNTEAFF
TRBJ2-5,few,17,TRBV28,TRBD1,TGTGCCAGCAGTCTTGGAGGGGGGACAGGGCTCAGAGAGACCCAGTACTTC,CASSLGGGTGLRETQYF
TRBJ1-1,NA,15,TRBV11-2,NA,TGTGCCAGGAGCCCCGGGGGGGGGAGTAACACCGAAGCTTTCTTT,CARSPGGGSNTEAFF
TRBJ2-3,NA,13,TRBV20-1,NA,TGCAGCGCCGGACTTCTGAGGGCATATACGCAGTATTTT,CSAGLLRAYTQYF